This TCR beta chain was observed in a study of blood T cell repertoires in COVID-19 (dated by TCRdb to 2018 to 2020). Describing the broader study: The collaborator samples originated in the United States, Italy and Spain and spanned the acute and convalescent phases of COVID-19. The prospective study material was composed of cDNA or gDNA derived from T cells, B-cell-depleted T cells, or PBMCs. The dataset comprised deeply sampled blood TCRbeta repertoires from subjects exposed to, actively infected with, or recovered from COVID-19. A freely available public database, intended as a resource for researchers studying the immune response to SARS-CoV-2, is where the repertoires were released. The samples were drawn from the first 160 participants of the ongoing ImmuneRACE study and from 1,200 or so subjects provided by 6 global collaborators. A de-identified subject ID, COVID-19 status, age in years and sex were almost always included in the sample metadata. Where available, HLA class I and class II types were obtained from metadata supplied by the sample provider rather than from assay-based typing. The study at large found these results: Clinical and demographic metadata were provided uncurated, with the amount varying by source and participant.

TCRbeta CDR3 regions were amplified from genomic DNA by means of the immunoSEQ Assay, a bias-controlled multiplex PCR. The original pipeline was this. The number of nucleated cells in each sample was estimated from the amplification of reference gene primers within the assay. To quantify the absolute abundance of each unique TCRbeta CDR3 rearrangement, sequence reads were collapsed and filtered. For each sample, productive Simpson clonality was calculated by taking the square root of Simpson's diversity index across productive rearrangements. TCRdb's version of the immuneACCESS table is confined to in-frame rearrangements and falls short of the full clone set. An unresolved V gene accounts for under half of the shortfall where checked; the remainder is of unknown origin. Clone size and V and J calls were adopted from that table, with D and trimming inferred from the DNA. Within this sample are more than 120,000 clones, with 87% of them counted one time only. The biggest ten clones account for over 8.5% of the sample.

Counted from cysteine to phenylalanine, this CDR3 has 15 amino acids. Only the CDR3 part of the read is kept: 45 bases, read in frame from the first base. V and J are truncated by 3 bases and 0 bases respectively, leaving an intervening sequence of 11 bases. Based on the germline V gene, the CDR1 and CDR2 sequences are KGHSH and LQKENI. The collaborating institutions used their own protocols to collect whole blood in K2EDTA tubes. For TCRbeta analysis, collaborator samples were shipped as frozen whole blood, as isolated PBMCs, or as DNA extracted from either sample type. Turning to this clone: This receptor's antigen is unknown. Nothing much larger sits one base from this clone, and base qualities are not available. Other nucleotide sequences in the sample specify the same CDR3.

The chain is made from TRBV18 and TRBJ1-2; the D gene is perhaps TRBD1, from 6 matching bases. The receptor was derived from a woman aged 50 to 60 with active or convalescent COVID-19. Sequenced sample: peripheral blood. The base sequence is TGTGCCAGCTCACCGCAGGGGACACCTAACTATGGCTACACCTTC. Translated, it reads CASSPQGTPNYGYTF.